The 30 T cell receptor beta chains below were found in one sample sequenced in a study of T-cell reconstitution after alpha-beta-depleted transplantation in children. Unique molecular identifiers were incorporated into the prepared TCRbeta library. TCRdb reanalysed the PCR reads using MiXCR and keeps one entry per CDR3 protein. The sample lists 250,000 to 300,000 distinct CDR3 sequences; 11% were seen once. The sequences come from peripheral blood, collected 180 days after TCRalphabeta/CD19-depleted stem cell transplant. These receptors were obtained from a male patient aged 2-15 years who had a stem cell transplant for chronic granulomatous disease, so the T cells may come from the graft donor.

The CDR3 protein is CASSGRGYEQYF. The CDR3 nucleotides read TGTGCCAGCAGCGGTAGGGGCTACGAGCAGTACTTC. V is TRBV13 and J is TRBJ2-7; D might be TRBD1 (5 bases). The CDR3 is 12 residues long. Deletions cut 5 bases from V and 3 bases from J, with 8 bases between. CDR1 is PRHDT, CDR2 FYEKMQ, per germline (reference sequence). The entire variable domain, with the rest obtained from reference TRBV13 and TRBJ2-7, is as follows: AAGVIQSPRHLIKEKRETATLKCYPIPRHDTVYWYQQGPGQDPQFLISFYEKMQSDKGSIPDRFSAQQFSDYHSELNMSSLELGDSALYFCASSGRGYEQYFGPGTRLTVT.

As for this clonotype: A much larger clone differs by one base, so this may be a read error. The CDR3 spells CASRPGLAEVNEQFF. The CDR3 nucleotides are TGTGCCAGCAGGCCGGGACTAGCGGAAGTCAATGAGCAGTTCTTC. The V gene is TRBV7-8, the J gene TRBJ2-1; 11 bases are shared with TRBD2. The V segment lost 6 bases and the J segment 6 bases; nucleotides outside the gene matches: 7. CDR1 is SGHVS and CDR2 is FQNEAQ in the germline V gene. The CDR3 length is 15 residues.

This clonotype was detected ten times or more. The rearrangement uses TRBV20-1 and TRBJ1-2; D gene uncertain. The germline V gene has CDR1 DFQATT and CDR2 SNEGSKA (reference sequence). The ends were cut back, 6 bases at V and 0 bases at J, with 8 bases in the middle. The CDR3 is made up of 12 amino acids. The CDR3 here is CSAATPNYGYTF. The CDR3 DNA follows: TGCAGTGCAGCCACCCCTAACTATGGCTACACCTTC.

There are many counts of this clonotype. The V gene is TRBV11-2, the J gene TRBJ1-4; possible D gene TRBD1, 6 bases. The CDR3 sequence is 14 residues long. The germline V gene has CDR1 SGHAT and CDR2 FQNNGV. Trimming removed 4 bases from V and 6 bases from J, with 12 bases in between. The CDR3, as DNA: TGTGCCAGCAGCTCCCAGGGGTCCTATGAAAAACTGTTTTTT. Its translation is CASSSQGSYEKLFF.

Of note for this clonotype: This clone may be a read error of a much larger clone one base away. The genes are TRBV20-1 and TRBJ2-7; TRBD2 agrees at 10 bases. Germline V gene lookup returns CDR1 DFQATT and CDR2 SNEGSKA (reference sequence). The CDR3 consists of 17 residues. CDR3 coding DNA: TGCTGTGCTACGGGGGTCAGCCTACTAGCGGGATCCTACGAGCAGTACTTC. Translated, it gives CCATGVSLLAGSYEQYF.

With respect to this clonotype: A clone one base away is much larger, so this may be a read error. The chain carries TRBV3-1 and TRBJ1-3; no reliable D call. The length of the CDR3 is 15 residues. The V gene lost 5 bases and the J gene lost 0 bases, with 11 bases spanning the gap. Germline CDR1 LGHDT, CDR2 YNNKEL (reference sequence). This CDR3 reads CASSYLTASGNTIYF. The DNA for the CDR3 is TGTGCCAGCAGCTACTTAACAGCCTCTGGAAACACCATATATTTT. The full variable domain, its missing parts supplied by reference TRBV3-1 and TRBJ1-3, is DTAVSQTPKYLVTQMGNDKSIKCEQNLGHDTMYWYKQDSKKFLKIMFSYNNKELIINETVPNRFSPKSPDKAHLNLHINSLELGDSAVYFCASSYLTASGNTIYFGEGSWLTVV.

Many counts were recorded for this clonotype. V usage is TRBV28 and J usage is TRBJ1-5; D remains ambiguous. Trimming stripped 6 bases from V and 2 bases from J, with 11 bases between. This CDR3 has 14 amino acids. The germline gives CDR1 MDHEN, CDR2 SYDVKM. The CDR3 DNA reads TGTGCCAGCAGCCCGAGTAGGCGCAATCAGCCCCAGCATTTT. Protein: CASSPSRRNQPQHF. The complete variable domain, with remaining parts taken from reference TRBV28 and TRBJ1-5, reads DVKVTQSSRYLVKRTGEKVFLECVQDMDHENMFWYRQDPGLGLRLIYFSYDVKMKEKGDIPEGYSVSREKKERFSLILESASTNQTSMYLCASSPSRRNQPQHFGDGTRLSIL.

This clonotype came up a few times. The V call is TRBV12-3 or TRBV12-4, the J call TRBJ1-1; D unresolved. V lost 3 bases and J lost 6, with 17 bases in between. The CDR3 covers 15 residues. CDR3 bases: TGTGCCAGCAGTTTCGACCTTGCGGCAGCTCCTGAAGCTTTCTTT. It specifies CASSFDLAAAPEAFF.

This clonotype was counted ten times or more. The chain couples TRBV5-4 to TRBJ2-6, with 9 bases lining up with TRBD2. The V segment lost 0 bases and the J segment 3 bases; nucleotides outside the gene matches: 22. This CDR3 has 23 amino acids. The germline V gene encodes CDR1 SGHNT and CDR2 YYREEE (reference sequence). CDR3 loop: CASSLEEGRSAGGPGFGANVLTF. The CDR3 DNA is TGTGCCAGCAGCTTGGAAGAGGGGAGGTCTGCGGGAGGGCCGGGGTTTGGGGCCAACGTCCTGACTTTC.

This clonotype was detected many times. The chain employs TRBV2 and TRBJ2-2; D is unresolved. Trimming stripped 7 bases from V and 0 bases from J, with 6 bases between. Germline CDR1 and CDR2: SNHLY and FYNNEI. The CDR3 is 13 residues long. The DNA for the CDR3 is TGTGCCAGCAAACAGTCGAACACCGGGGAGCTGTTTTTT. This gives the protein CASKQSNTGELFF.

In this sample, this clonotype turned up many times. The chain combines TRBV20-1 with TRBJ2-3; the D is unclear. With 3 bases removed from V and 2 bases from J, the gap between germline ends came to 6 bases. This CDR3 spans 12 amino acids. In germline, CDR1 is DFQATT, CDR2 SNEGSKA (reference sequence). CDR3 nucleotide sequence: TGCAGTGCTAGCGGAACCACAGATACGCAGTATTTT. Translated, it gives CSASGTTDTQYF.

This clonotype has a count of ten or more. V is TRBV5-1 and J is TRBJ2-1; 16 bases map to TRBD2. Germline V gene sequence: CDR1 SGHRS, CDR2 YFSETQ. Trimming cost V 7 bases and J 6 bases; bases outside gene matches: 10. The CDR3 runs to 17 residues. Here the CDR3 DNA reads TGCGCCAGCCCCCGGGGGACTAGCGGGGGGGAGGGCAATGAGCAGTTCTTC. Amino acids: CASPRGTSGGEGNEQFF.

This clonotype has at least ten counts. The CDR3 region has the DNA TGCAGCGCCCAAACCATCCAGCGGGGGAGGAATGAGCAGTTCTTC. Encoded protein: CSAQTIQRGRNEQFF. The chain joins TRBV29-1 to TRBJ2-1; 8 bases map to TRBD2. From germline, CDR1 is SQVTM and CDR2 ANQGSEA. The V and J ends lost 7 bases and 7 bases, in that order; junction bases with no gene match: 15. CDR3 size: 15 residues.

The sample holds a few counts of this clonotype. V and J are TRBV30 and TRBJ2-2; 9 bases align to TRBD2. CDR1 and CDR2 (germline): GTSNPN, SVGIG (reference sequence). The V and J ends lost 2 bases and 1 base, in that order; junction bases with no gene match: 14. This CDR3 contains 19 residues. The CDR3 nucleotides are TGTGCCTGGAGTAAAAAGGTTGTTCTAGCGGGACTGAACACCGGGGAGCTGTTTTTT. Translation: CAWSKKVVLAGLNTGELFF.

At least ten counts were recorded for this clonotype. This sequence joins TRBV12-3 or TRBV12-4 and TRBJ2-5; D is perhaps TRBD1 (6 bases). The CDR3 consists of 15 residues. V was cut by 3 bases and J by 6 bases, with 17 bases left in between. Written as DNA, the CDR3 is TGTGCCAGCAGTTTCCGAGGGGGTACTTCAAAGACCCAGTACTTC. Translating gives CASSFRGGTSKTQYF.

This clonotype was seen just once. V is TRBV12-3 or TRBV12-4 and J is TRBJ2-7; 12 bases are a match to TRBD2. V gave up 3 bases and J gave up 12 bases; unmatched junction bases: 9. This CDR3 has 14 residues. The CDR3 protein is CASSFRTSGTLTYF. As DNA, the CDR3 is TGTGCCAGCAGTTTTAGGACTAGCGGGACGCTGACGTACTTC.

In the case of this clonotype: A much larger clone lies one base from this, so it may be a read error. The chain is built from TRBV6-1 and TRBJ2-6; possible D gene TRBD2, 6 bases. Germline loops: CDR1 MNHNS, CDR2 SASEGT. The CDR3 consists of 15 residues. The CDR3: CASSDRDSGTNVLTF. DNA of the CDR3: TGTGCCAGCAGTGACAGGGACTCTGGGACCAACGTCCTGACTTTC.

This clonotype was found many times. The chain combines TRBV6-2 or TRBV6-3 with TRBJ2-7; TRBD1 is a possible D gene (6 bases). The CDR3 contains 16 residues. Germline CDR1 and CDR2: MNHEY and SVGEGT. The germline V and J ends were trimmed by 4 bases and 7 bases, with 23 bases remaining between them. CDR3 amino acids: CASSFNRVFTMWEQYF. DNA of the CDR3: TGTGCCAGCAGTTTCAACAGGGTTTTTACGATGTGGGAGCAGTACTTC.

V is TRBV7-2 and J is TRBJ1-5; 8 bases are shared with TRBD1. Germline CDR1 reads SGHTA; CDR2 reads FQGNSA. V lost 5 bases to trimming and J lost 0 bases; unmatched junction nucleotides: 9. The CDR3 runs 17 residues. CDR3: CASSPGRGLVSNQPQHF. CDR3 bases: TGTGCCAGCAGCCCGGGCAGGGGGCTGGTTAGCAATCAGCCCCAGCATTTT.

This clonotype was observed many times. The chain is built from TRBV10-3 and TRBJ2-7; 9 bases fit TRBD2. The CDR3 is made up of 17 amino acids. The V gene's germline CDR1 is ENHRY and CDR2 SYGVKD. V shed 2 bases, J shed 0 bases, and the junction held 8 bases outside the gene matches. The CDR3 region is CAISELGSSGISYEQYF. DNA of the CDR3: TGTGCCATCAGTGAGCTTGGGTCTAGCGGGATCTCCTACGAGCAGTACTTC.

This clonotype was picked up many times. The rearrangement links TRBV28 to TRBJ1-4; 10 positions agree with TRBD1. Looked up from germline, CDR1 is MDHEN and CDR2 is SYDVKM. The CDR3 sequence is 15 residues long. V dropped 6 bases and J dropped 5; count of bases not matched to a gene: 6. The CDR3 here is CASREPGQGNEKLFF. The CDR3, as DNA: TGTGCCAGCAGAGAACCGGGACAGGGGAATGAAAAACTGTTTTTT.

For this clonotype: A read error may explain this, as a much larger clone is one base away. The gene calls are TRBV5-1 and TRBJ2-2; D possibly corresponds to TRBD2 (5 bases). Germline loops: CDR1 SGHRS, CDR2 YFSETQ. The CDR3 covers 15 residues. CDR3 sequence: CASSLSSWNTGELVF. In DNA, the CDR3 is TGCGCCAGCAGCTTATCGAGCTGGAACACCGGGGAGCTGGTTTTT.

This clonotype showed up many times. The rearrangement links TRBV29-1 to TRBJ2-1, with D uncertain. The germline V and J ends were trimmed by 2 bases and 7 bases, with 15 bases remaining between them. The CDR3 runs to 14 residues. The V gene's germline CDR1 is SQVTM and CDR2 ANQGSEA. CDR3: CSVERPPGTNEQFF. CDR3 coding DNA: TGCAGCGTTGAACGGCCGCCCGGAACAAATGAGCAGTTCTTC.

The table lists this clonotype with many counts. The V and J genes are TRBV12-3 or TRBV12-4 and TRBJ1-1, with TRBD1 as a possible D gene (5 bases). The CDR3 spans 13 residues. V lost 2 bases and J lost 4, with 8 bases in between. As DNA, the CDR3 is TGTGCCAGCAGTTTACAGGGACCCACTGAAGCTTTCTTT. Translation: CASSLQGPTEAFF.

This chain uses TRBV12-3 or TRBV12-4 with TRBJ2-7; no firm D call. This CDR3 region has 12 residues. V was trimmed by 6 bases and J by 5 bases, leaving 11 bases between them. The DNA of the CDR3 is TGTGCCAGCAGCACCAGACGGGACGAGCAGTACTTC. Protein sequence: CASSTRRDEQYF.

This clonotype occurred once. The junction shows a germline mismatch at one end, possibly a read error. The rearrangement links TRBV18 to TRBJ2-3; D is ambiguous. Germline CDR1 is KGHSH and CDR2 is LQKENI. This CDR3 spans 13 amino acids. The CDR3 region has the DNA TGTGCCAACTCACCCGTAGAGGCAGATACGCAGTATTTT. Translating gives CANSPVEADTQYF.

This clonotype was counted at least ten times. This CDR3 reads CASSLAFPGTEAFF. In DNA, the CDR3 is TGTGCCAGCAGCTTAGCATTCCCGGGCACTGAAGCTTTCTTT. The chain is built from TRBV7-9 and TRBJ1-1; D remains ambiguous. Between the trimmed V and J ends, which lost 0 bases and 4 bases, there was a span of 9 bases. CDR1 is SEHNR and CDR2 is FQNEAQ in the germline V gene (reference sequence). The CDR3 has 14 residues.

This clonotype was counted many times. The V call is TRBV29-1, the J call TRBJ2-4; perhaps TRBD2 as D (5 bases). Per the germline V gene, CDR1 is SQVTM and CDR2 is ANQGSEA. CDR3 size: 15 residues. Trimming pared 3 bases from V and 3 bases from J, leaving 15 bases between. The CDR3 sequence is CSVDYTKEGKNIQYF. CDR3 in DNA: TGCAGCGTTGACTATACCAAAGAGGGCAAAAACATTCAGTACTTC. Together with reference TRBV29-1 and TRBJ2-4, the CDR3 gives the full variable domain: SAVISQKPSRDICQRGTSLTIQCQVDSQVTMMFWYRQQPGQSLTLIATANQGSEATYESGFVIDKFPISRPNLTFSTLTVSNMSPEDSSIYLCSVDYTKEGKNIQYFGAGTRLSVL.

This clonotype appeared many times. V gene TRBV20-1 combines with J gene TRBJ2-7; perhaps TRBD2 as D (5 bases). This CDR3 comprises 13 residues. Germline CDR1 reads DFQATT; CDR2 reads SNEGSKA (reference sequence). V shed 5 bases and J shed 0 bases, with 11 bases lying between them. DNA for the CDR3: TGCAGTGCTTTGACGGGGAGCTCCTACGAGCAGTACTTC. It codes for CSALTGSSYEQYF.

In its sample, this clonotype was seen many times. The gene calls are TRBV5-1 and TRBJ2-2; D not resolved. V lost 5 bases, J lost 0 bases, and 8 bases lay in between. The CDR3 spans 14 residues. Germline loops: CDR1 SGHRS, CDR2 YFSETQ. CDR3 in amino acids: CASSLAANTGELFF. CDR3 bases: TGCGCCAGCAGTCTTGCGGCGAACACCGGGGAGCTGTTTTTT.